Here is one T cell receptor beta chain with its context. This specimen comes from a study of blood T cell repertoires in COVID-19. Study background: Italy, Spain and the United States were the sources of the convalescent and acute COVID-19 samples. PBMCs, B-cell-depleted T cells, or T cells were the source of the cDNA or gDNA that made up the material.

The V and J ends lost 6 bases and 1 base respectively, with 12 bases between them. The CDR3 extends over 14 amino acids. The germline gives CDR1 SGHRS, CDR2 YFSETQ. Authors' processing steps: Amplification from reference gene primers served as the basis for estimated nucleated cell counts. Sequenced by immunoSEQ multiplex PCR; TCRdb stores in-frame clones only, minus some. D and trimming come from the DNA, and the V and J calls and clone size come from that table. Of 100,000 or so clones detected, approximately 84% appear once; the ten largest clones hold 7% to 9.5%. This receptor was taken from a young man in a cohort sampled during active COVID-19. Source material: peripheral blood. The rearrangement uses TRBV5-1 and TRBJ2-3; D possibly corresponds to TRBD2 (6 bases). The CDR3 loop is CASTGGLGTDTQYF. The CDR3 DNA reads as TGCGCCAGCACCGGGGGTTTGGGCACAGATACGCAGTATTTT.